This entry features one T cell receptor beta chain sequence. These data belong to a study of T cell changes during pregnancy in multiple sclerosis. The CDR3 runs 13 residues. Germline CDR1 is SEHNR and CDR2 is FQNEAQ (reference sequence). The germline V and J ends were trimmed by 10 bases and 3 bases, with 15 bases remaining between them. Sequencing was performed with immunoSEQ multiplex PCR; in TCRdb, only in-frame clones are kept and a portion is missing. The data contain about 38,000 clones, about nine tenths of them singletons. The receptor was derived from a female donor in good health, enrolled as a control in a pregnancy study. This rearrangement joins TRBV7-9 to TRBJ1-2; D is perhaps TRBD1 (6 bases). This material consisted of CD4+ T cells from peripheral blood mononuclear cells, taken after pregnancy. DNA of the CDR3: TGTGCCACTGTTGGGACAACTTACTATGGCTACACCTTC. This encodes CATVGTTYYGYTF.